This entry features one T cell receptor beta chain sequence. This sample stems from a study of cytomegalovirus exposure and HLA in healthy donors. The CDR3 contains 14 residues. V shed 6 bases, J shed 4 bases, and the junction held 3 bases outside the gene matches. The germline V gene has CDR1 SEHNR and CDR2 FQNEAQ (reference sequence). This PCR relied on a set of 60 Vbeta primers and 13 Jbeta primers. Sequencing was performed with immunoSEQ multiplex PCR; in TCRdb, only in-frame clones are kept and a portion is missing. In the table there are roughly 150,000 clones, approximately 80% of which are singletons.

The rearrangement uses TRBV7-9 and TRBJ2-5; 12 bases line up with TRBD1. The sample was PBMCs. This sequence was found in a male donor in good health and CMV-seronegative. CDR3 sequence (DNA): TGTGCCAGCAGGGGACAGGGGGCGGGAGAGACCCAGTACTTC. It encodes CASRGQGAGETQYF.